Sequencing of this T cell receptor beta chain was carried out in a study of beta chain features in type 1 diabetes. General study results and limits: In every one of the four CD4+ subsets, TCRB CDR3s were moderately but significantly shorter in Type 1 diabetes patients.

Of note for this clone: Its target is unknown.

The ends lost 4 bases at V and 4 bases at J; junction bases unmatched: 3. This CDR3 is built from 13 residues. Germline V CDR1 and CDR2: SQVTM, ANQGSEA. Reverse transcription of all isolated RNA meant that expressed TCRB transcripts were sequenced. The method was immunoSEQ multiplex PCR; TCRdb's version includes in-frame clones alone and lacks a portion of them. The data show 500,000 to 800,000 clones, with 9.5% to 15% seen just once and more than 0.095% held by the top ten. Sequencing input: naive CD4+ T cells from blood. The sequence was collected from a man aged 25-45 years with type 1 diabetes. The chain is built from TRBV29-1 and TRBJ1-1, with TRBD1 matching 10 bases. In DNA form, the CDR3 reads TGCAGCGTTGTATGGGACAGGGGCACTGAAGCTTTCTTT. As protein: CSVVWDRGTEAFF.